The entry that follows covers one TCR beta chain sequence. Sequenced by immunoSEQ multiplex PCR; TCRdb stores in-frame clones only, minus some. The sample carries about 390,000 clones, 70% to 90% recorded once. This sample stems from a study of blood T cell repertoires in COVID-19. Study-level information: The study drew acute and convalescent COVID-19 samples from the United States, Italy and Spain.

Seattle enrolled patients during active infection and tracked them longitudinally. Trimming pared 4 bases from V and 9 bases from J, leaving 10 bases between. The V gene's germline CDR1 is SNHLY and CDR2 FYNNEI. The CDR3 spans 12 residues. This chain joins TRBV2 and TRBJ1-5; TRBD1 might be the D (5 bases). The receptor comes from a woman aged 60 to 75 with COVID-19, enrolled during active disease. Sequenced sample: peripheral blood. DNA for the CDR3: TGTGCCAGCAGTGGGGGGGGGAGGCCCCAGCATTTT. Translating it yields CASSGGGRPQHF.